The rows below give T cell receptor beta chains drawn from one sample of a study of control samples from healthy donors and cancer patients. The method was immunoSEQ multiplex PCR; TCRdb's version includes in-frame clones alone and lacks a portion of them. The table lists about 270,000 clones, roughly 87% of them singletons. The sample comprised PBMCs. These receptors were obtained from a woman in her sixties or seventies with lung cancer. Each CDR3 is given with its conserved first and last residue. The D gene is left open where the match is weak. Size values are once, few and many counts, or a class for expanded clones, and some rows have none.

clone_size: few
j_call: TRBJ2-3
v_call: TRBV5-6
cdr3_length: 12
d_call: NA
cdr3_aa: CASSLGPNTQYF
cdr3_nt: TGTGCCAGCAGCTTGGGACCTAATACGCAGTATTTT

clone_size: NA
j_call: TRBJ1-2
v_call: TRBV20-1
cdr3_length: 11
d_call: NA
cdr3_aa: CSASQGHGYTF
cdr3_nt: TGCAGTGCCTCACAGGGCCATGGCTACACCTTC

clone_size: NA
j_call: TRBJ2-1
v_call: TRBV29-1
cdr3_length: 12
d_call: TRBD1
cdr3_aa: CSATGQESEQFF
cdr3_nt: TGCAGCGCTACGGGACAGGAGAGTGAGCAGTTCTTC

clone_size: once
j_call: TRBJ1-1
v_call: TRBV15
cdr3_length: 16
d_call: NA
cdr3_aa: CATRTTGWGVDTEAFF
cdr3_nt: TGTGCCACCAGAACCACAGGATGGGGCGTAGACACTGAAGCTTTCTTT

clone_size: NA
j_call: TRBJ1-1
v_call: TRBV24-1
cdr3_length: 13
d_call: NA
cdr3_aa: CATSDLLGTEAFF
cdr3_nt: TGTGCCACCAGTGATTTACTGGGGACTGAAGCTTTCTTT

clone_size: once
j_call: TRBJ2-1
v_call: TRBV18
cdr3_length: 16
d_call: NA
cdr3_aa: CASSPSRKSSYNEQFF
cdr3_nt: TGTGCCAGCTCACCCTCGAGGAAAAGCTCCTACAATGAGCAGTTCTTC

clone_size: NA
j_call: TRBJ1-4
v_call: TRBV5-6
cdr3_length: 14
d_call: NA
cdr3_aa: CASSLDSSNEKLFF
cdr3_nt: TGTGCCAGCAGCTTGGATAGTTCTAATGAAAAACTGTTTTTT

clone_size: NA
j_call: TRBJ1-2
v_call: TRBV11-2
cdr3_length: 15
d_call: NA
cdr3_aa: CASSLGGRSNYGYTF
cdr3_nt: TGTGCCAGCAGCTTAGGAGGACGTTCTAACTATGGCTACACCTTC

clone_size: NA
j_call: TRBJ1-1
v_call: TRBV18
cdr3_length: 16
d_call: NA
cdr3_aa: CASSPRGEGGNTEAFF
cdr3_nt: TGTGCCAGCTCACCACGGGGCGAGGGGGGGAACACTGAAGCTTTCTTT

clone_size: NA
j_call: TRBJ1-2
v_call: TRBV10-1
cdr3_length: 13
d_call: NA
cdr3_aa: CASSEYRNYGYTF
cdr3_nt: TGCGCCAGCAGTGAGTACAGGAACTATGGCTACACCTTC

clone_size: NA
j_call: TRBJ1-5
v_call: TRBV19
cdr3_length: 17
d_call: NA
cdr3_aa: CASSIGFRRHSNQPQHF
cdr3_nt: TGTGCCAGTAGTATCGGTTTTAGGAGGCATAGCAATCAGCCCCAGCATTTT